This record looks at one T cell receptor (beta chain) sequence and its context. What it binds is not known. The data originate from a study of response to subunit inactivated influenza vaccine. Notes on the study in general: Authors suggested each seasonal flu vaccination may recruit only limited numbers of new T cells.

Germline V gene lookup returns CDR1 DFQATT and CDR2 SNEGSKA (reference sequence). There are 16 residues in the CDR3. V shed 3 bases and J 5 bases; nucleotides not matched to a gene: 12. From the RT-PCR reads, TCRdb called clonotypes with MiXCR, one entry per CDR3 protein. The sample lists 500,000 to 600,000 distinct CDR3 sequences; 10% to 15% were seen once. Sequenced here: PBMCs from blood, sampled roughly 6 weeks after vaccination. The receptor comes from a man between 50 and 59 years old who received an inactivated influenza vaccine. This chain links TRBV20-1 with TRBJ2-3; 9 nucleotides line up with TRBD1. The chain's CDR3 is CSARGGQGSYQDTQYF. In nucleotides, the CDR3 is TGCAGTGCTAGGGGGGGACAGGGCTCGTATCAAGATACGCAGTATTTT.